This T cell receptor (beta chain) was obtained from a study of CD8+ T cells in alopecia areata. At the level of the study: Those treated were given oral tofacitinib at 5 to 10 mg twice daily.

General study findings and limits: Greater clonality was observed in lesional scalp samples, especially alopecia totalis/universalis, versus normal scalp.

Specified treatment: oral pan-JAK inhibitor, 5-10 mg twice daily. Peripheral blood samples and lesional scalp punch biopsies were obtained from alopecia areata patients. The V and J ends lost 1 base and 4 bases respectively, with 10 bases between them. CDR3 length equals 14 residues. The V gene's germline CDR1 is SGHDN and CDR2 FVKESK. Remarks on this clone: What it recognizes is unknown.

cDNA prepared by RNA extraction and subsequent reverse transcription served as the template for sequencing. Produced via immunoSEQ multiplex PCR; TCRdb's table is partial and in-frame only. The sample records 150,000 to 200,000 clones, 50% to 65% being singletons. The clonotype was recovered from a human donor with alopecia areata. The chain has TRBV14 and TRBJ1-2; TRBD1 is a possible D gene (5 bases). The sequencing used CD4+ T cells sorted from blood, collected at week 24, from a patient treated with tofacitinib. The CDR3 DNA reads as TGTGCCAGCAGCCAAGGGCTGGGACCCTATGGCTACACCTTC. Protein: CASSQGLGPYGYTF.